Listed below are T cell receptor beta chains from one sample, sequenced in a study of cytomegalovirus exposure and HLA in healthy donors. TCRdb's copy holds only in-frame clones and misses some; the assay was immunoSEQ multiplex PCR. The data hold about 130,000 clones, with approximately 77% observed a single time. Input material: PBMCs. The receptors come from a woman in her 40s in good health and CMV-seronegative. CDR3s leave out the opening cysteine and the closing phenylalanine or tryptophan. Fields, in order: J gene, clone size, V gene, CDR3 protein. Size is omitted from some rows. Given values are once, few, many or a class for expanded clones.

>TRBJ1-1|once|TRBV18
ASSPSSQANTEAF
>.|.|TRBV29-1
SVAEEVFGEQY
>TRBJ2-3|once|TRBV14
ASSQISPKDTQY
>TRBJ1-1|.|TRBV6-1
ASSEQQGAEAF
>TRBJ1-5|once|TRBV5-1
ASSLDPGSNQPQH
>TRBJ2-5|.|TRBV7-9
ASSSLETGAQETQY
>TRBJ1-2|few|TRBV6-1
ASRIGGPNYGYT
>TRBJ2-5|.|TRBV18
ASSQGQVIETQY
>TRBJ1-2|.|TRBV11-1
ASSLRSGASGGYT
>TRBJ1-5|.|TRBV19
ASSKDRQYSNQPQH
>TRBJ2-1|.|TRBV6-5
ASSLDFYNEQF
>TRBJ2-5|.|TRBV5-1
ASSSGLAARGETQY
>TRBJ2-5|.|TRBV5-1
ASSLPLTAQETQY
>TRBJ1-2|.|TRBV18
ASSPGTTYGYT
>TRBJ1-4|.|TRBV2
ASIEDRGDEKLF
>TRBJ1-2|.|TRBV6-5
AGTLQAGNYGYT
>TRBJ2-1|.|TRBV2
ASEGGGVSYNEQF
>TRBJ2-3|.|TRBV5-1
ASSSGWTSGKASTDTQY
>TRBJ1-1|.|TRBV18
ASSPPPGGSSTEAF
>TRBJ2-7|.|TRBV7-9
ASSLVEQTSYEQY
>TRBJ1-1|.|TRBV5-1
ASSHLTGDEAF
>TRBJ2-3|.|TRBV7-3
ASSSERGGLSTQY
>TRBJ1-2|few|TRBV25-1
ASSEFDSYT
>TRBJ1-2|.|TRBV4-2
ASSALGQSGPYGYT
>TRBJ1-5|.|TRBV6-1
ASSERDRVSGNQPQH
>TRBJ2-7|.|TRBV5-6
ASSLRQRPYEQY
>TRBJ1-1|.|TRBV6-1
ASKSGQRNTEAF
>TRBJ1-3|once|TRBV14
ASSQAWAPGNTIY
>TRBJ2-2|.|TRBV29-1
SVAVTGGLNTGELF
>TRBJ1-5|.|TRBV28
ASSLRVGRGNQPQH
>TRBJ1-2|.|TRBV4-2
ASSQDLTRRDYGYT
>TRBJ2-7|.|TRBV20-1
SARGGYEQY
>TRBJ2-7|.|TRBV7-2
ASSPIGTYEQY
>TRBJ2-2|few|TRBV4-3
ASSQSREWASGELF
>TRBJ1-1|.|TRBV9
ASSSRGGYTEAF
>TRBJ1-4|.|TRBV5-1
ASSSGTLTYEKLF
>TRBJ2-4|.|TRBV4-1
ASSQDPSFSGGGIIQY
>TRBJ1-5|.|TRBV4-2
ASSQVGADAKPQH
>TRBJ1-2|.|TRBV7-6
ASSITGYGYT
>TRBJ2-5|.|TRBV2
ASSDTGTPRSSQETQY
>TRBJ2-1|few|TRBV18
ASSRGLANYNEQF
>TRBJ1-2|.|TRBV14
ASSPHGQGEVGYT
>TRBJ2-5|.|TRBV6-1
ASQAGGLQETQY
>TRBJ2-1|.|TRBV27
ASSLSGRAGGEQF
>TRBJ1-2|.|TRBV5-8
ASSPRTGTGYT
>TRBJ2-7|.|TRBV18
ASSPPRDPSLYEQY
>TRBJ1-5|once|TRBV4-2
ASSQDGASNQPQH
>TRBJ1-5|.|TRBV7-9
ASSSRRGEPQH
>TRBJ2-1|.|TRBV5-1
ASDLAGGHNEQF